This T cell receptor beta chain was recovered during a study of cytomegalovirus exposure and HLA in healthy donors. Study outcomes and limitations: Reportedly, a later analysis found an Asian-associated ancestry cluster had fewer N-insertions than the roughly 700-donor mean.

With 60 Vbeta and 13 Jbeta primers, the PCR was carried out. Profiled with immunoSEQ multiplex PCR; TCRdb holds only in-frame clones, not every one. The table lists about 41,000 clones. There are 17 residues in the CDR3. V trimming: 4 bases; J trimming: 0 bases; junction bases outside the gene matches: 8. Germline CDR1 is SGHVS and CDR2 is FNYEAQ. Concerning this clone: Its matching antigen is unknown.

The sequence derives from a man in his thirties or forties in good health and CMV-seronegative. The chain combines TRBV7-6 with TRBJ2-3, with 9 bases lining up with TRBD2. Material: PBMCs. CDR3 sequence reads: CASSYQAGGLSTDTQYF. In nucleotides, the CDR3 is TGTGCCAGCAGCTACCAAGCGGGGGGACTTAGCACAGATACGCAGTATTTT.